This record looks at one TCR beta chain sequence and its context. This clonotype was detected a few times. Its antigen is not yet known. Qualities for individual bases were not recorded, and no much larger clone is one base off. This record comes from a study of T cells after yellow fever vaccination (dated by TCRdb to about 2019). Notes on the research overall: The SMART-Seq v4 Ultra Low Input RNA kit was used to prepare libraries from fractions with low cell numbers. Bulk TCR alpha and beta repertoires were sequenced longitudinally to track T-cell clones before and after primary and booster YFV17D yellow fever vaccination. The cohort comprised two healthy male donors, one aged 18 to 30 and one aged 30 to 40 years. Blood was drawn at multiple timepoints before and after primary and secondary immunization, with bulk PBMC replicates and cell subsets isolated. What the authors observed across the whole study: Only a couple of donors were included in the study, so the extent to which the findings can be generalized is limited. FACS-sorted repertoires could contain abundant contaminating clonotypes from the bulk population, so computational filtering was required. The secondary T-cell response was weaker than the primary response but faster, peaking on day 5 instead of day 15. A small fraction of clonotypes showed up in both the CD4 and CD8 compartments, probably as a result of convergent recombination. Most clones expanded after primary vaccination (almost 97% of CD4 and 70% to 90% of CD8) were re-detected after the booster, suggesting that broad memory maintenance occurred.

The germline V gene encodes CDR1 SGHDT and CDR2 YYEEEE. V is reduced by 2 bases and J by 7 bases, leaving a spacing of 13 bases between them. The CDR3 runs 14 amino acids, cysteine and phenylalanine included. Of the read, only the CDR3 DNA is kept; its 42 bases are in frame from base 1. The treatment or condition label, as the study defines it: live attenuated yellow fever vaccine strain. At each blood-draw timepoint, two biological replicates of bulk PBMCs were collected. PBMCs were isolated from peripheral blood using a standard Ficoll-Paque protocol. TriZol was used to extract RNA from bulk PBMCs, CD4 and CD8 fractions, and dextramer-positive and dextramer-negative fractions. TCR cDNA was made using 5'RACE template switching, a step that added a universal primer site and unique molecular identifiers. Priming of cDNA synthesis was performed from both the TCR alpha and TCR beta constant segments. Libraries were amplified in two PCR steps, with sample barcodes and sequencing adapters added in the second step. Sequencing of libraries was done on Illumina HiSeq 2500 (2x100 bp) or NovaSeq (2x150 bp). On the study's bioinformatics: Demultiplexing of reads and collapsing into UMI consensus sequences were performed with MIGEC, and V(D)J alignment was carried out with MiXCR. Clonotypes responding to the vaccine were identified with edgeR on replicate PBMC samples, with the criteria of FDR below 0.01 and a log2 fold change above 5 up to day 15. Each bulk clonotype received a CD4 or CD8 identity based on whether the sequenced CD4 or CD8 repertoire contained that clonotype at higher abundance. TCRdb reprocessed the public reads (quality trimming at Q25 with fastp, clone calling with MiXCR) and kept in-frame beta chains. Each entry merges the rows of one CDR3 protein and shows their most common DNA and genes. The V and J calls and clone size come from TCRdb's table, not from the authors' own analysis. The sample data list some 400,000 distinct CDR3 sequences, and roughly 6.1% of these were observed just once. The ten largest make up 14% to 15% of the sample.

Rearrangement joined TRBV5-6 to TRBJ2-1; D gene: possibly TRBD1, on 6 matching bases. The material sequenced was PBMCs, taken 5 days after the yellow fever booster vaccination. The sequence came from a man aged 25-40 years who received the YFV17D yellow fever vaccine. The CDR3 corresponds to CASSFTGFGNEQFF. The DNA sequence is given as TGTGCCAGCAGCTTCACAGGGTTCGGGAATGAGCAGTTCTTC.